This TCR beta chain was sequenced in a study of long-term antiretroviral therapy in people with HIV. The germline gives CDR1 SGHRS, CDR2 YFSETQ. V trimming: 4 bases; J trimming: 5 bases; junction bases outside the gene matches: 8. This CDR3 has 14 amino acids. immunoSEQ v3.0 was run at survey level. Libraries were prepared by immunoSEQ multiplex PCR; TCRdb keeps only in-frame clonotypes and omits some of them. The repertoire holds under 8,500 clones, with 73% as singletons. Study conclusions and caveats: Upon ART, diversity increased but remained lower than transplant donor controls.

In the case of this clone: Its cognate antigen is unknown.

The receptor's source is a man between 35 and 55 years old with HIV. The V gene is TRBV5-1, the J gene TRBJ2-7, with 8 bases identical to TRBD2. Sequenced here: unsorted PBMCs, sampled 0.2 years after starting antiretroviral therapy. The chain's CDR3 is CASSGGRLANEQYF. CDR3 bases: TGCGCCAGCAGCGGCGGTAGACTAGCGAACGAGCAGTACTTC.